What follows are 18 T cell receptor beta chains derived from one specimen sequenced in a study of technical replicates of blood from a handful of donors. The method was immunoSEQ multiplex PCR; TCRdb's version includes in-frame clones alone and lacks a portion of them. Of tens of thousands of clones listed, about 90% are singletons. The sequencing sample was made of T cells isolated from PBMCs. These receptors came from a human donor in good health.

The genes are TRBV28 and TRBJ1-1; 8 nucleotides align to TRBD1. The ends lost 1 base at V and 1 base at J; junction bases unmatched: 2. There are 15 residues in the CDR3. Germline V CDR1 and CDR2: MDHEN, SYDVKM. The CDR3 DNA is TGTGCCAGCAGTTTATACAGGGGGGGGAACACTGAAGCTTTCTTT. Translated: CASSLYRGGNTEAFF.

The rearrangement links TRBV9 to TRBJ1-1; D not resolved. The CDR3 sequence is 14 residues long. Trimming pared 2 bases from V and 1 base from J, leaving 9 bases between. CDR1 and CDR2 (germline): SGDLS, YYNGEE. The CDR3 protein is CASSVSWPNTEAFF. The CDR3 DNA reads TGTGCCAGCAGCGTGTCCTGGCCGAACACTGAAGCTTTCTTT.

This rearrangement joins TRBV9 to TRBJ1-6; TRBD1 is a possible D gene (5 bases). Germline CDR1 is SGDLS and CDR2 is YYNGEE. Trimming stripped 2 bases from V and 8 bases from J, with 14 bases between. This CDR3 spans 15 amino acids. The chain's CDR3 is CASSVDPGGDSPLHF. The DNA for the CDR3 is TGTGCCAGCAGCGTGGACCCCGGGGGGGATTCACCCCTCCACTTT.

This sequence joins TRBV11-3 and TRBJ2-3; D is perhaps TRBD2 (6 bases). Germline V gene lookup returns CDR1 SGHNT and CDR2 YENEEA. Between the trimmed V and J ends, which lost 5 bases and 4 bases, there was a span of 10 bases. This CDR3 region has 13 residues. CDR3 region: CASSPGRPDTQYF. The CDR3 DNA reads as TGTGCCAGCAGCCCAGGGAGGCCAGATACGCAGTATTTT.

The genes are TRBV2 and TRBJ2-7; 7 bases fit TRBD1. V was pared by 7 bases and J by 0 bases, with 3 bases of the junction left unmatched. In germline, CDR1 is SNHLY, CDR2 FYNNEI. The CDR3 has 13 amino acids. CDR3 nucleotide sequence: TGTGCCAGCAAGGGACAGACCTCCTACGAGCAGTACTTC. Residues: CASKGQTSYEQYF.

The V call is TRBV10-3, the J call TRBJ2-7; TRBD1 aligns across 9 bases. CDR3 length equals 14 residues. The V gene end was trimmed by 6 bases and the J gene end by 2 bases; junction bases not matched to a gene: 5. Germline V gene lookup returns CDR1 ENHRY and CDR2 SYGVKD. The CDR3 is CAIRGTGPTYEQYF. CDR3 DNA sequence: TGTGCCATCAGGGGGACAGGGCCCACCTACGAGCAGTACTTC.

This clone was observed once. The DNA for the CDR3 is TGTGCCAGCAGCTTAGGGACTAGCGGTTTCAATGAGCAGTTCTTC. The encoded protein is CASSLGTSGFNEQFF. The J gene is TRBJ2-1, the V gene TRBV11-3, with TRBD2 matching over 10 bases. Germline V gene sequence: CDR1 SGHNT, CDR2 YENEEA. Trimming took 1 base from V and 6 from J; bases not matched to a gene: 3. This CDR3 is 15 amino acids long.

This clone was found once. The V call is TRBV19, the J call TRBJ2-2; 10 bases are a match to TRBD2. CDR3 length: 15 amino acids. V shed 4 bases and J 5 bases; nucleotides not matched to a gene: 4. CDR1 is LNHDA, CDR2 SQIVND, per germline (reference sequence). The CDR3 reads CASSTAGGKTGELFF. CDR3 bases: TGTGCCAGTAGTACAGCGGGAGGGAAGACCGGGGAGCTGTTTTTT.

The chain combines TRBV2 with TRBJ2-5; D is unclear. The CDR3 is 13 amino acids. Trimming took 4 bases from V and 5 from J, leaving 11 bases between them. Per germline, CDR1 SNHLY and CDR2 FYNNEI. CDR3 loop: CASSVGQQETQYF. The CDR3 coding sequence is TGTGCCAGCAGTGTAGGTCAACAGGAGACCCAGTACTTC.

The chain recombines TRBV2 with TRBJ1-5, with D maybe TRBD1 (6 bases). The V and J ends lost 1 base and 0 bases respectively, with 22 bases between them. CDR1 and CDR2 (germline): SNHLY, FYNNEI. The CDR3 is 20 residues long. The CDR3 DNA follows: TGTGCCAGCAGTGAAGGGGACATCAACCTGAGGGGTTATAGCAATCAGCCCCAGCATTTT. This codes for CASSEGDINLRGYSNQPQHF.

The V and J genes are TRBV10-1 and TRBJ2-1, with 11 bases lining up with TRBD2. Trimming took 3 bases from V and 4 from J; bases not matched to a gene: 2. The CDR3 loop spans 15 amino acids. Germline CDR1 is WNHNN and CDR2 is SYGVQD (reference sequence). DNA of the CDR3: TGCGCCAGCAGTGATGTAGCGGGAGGGTACAATGAGCAGTTCTTC. It is translated as CASSDVAGGYNEQFF.

V is TRBV28 and J is TRBJ1-2; a possible D gene is TRBD1 (6 bases). V was cut by 3 bases and J by 3 bases, with 23 bases left in between. CDR1 is MDHEN, CDR2 SYDVKM, per germline. The CDR3 is 18 residues long. The CDR3 sequence: CASSFFRTAKDGYYGYTF. The CDR3 nucleotides read TGTGCCAGCAGTTTTTTTAGGACAGCGAAAGATGGGTACTATGGCTACACCTTC.

The V gene is TRBV2, the J gene TRBJ2-2; D uncertain. The CDR3 contains 13 residues. Trimming removed 6 bases from V and 6 bases from J, with 11 bases in between. Germline loops: CDR1 SNHLY, CDR2 FYNNEI. DNA of the CDR3: TGTGCCAGCAGCGGTCTAAATTCCGGGGAGCTGTTTTTT. Protein sequence: CASSGLNSGELFF.

This chain links TRBV5-6 with TRBJ2-1; 7 nucleotides agree with TRBD2. Germline-derived CDR1 and CDR2 are SGHDT and YYEEEE. CDR3 length: 16 amino acids. Trimming removed 0 bases from V and 4 bases from J; junction bases left unmatched: 7. Here the CDR3 reads CASSLGSGGNYNEQFF. DNA of the CDR3: TGTGCCAGCAGCTTGGGCTCGGGAGGTAATTACAATGAGCAGTTCTTC.

The V call is TRBV2, the J call TRBJ1-2; D might be TRBD1 (5 bases). Germline V gene sequence: CDR1 SNHLY, CDR2 FYNNEI. Trimming took off 7 bases at V and 2 bases at J, with 17 bases between the two ends. The CDR3 has 15 amino acids. CDR3 coding DNA: TGTGCCAGCACCGAACCCAGGGTCGGAAACTATGGCTACACCTTC. This translates into CASTEPRVGNYGYTF.

The chain combines TRBV6-6 with TRBJ2-1; tentative D call: TRBD1 (6 bases). CDR3 length: 12 amino acids. CDR1 and CDR2 from the germline V gene are MNHNY and SVGAGI (reference sequence). Trimming pared 6 bases from V and 12 bases from J, leaving 15 bases between. CDR3 coding DNA: TGTGCCAGCAGGACACAGGGCCGCGGGCAGTTCTTC. Its protein product is CASRTQGRGQFF.

This chain uses TRBV7-9 with TRBJ1-1; 7 bases map to TRBD1. The V segment lost 6 bases and the J segment 9 bases; nucleotides outside the gene matches: 13. The CDR3 extends over 14 amino acids. Per germline, CDR1 SEHNR and CDR2 FQNEAQ (reference sequence). The CDR3 nucleotides are TGTGCCAGCAGTTTGAACGCCAGGGGGGCGAAAGCTTTCTTT. It is translated as CASSLNARGAKAFF.

The chain carries TRBV5-8 and TRBJ1-5; tentative D call: TRBD1 (5 bases). V lost 4 bases and J 4 bases, leaving 15 bases between the germline ends. The CDR3 consists of 15 residues. CDR1 and CDR2 (germline): SGHTS, YDEGEE. The CDR3 loop reads CASSIDSGPNQPQHF. CDR3 coding DNA: TGTGCCAGCAGCATTGACAGTGGGCCTAATCAGCCCCAGCATTTT.